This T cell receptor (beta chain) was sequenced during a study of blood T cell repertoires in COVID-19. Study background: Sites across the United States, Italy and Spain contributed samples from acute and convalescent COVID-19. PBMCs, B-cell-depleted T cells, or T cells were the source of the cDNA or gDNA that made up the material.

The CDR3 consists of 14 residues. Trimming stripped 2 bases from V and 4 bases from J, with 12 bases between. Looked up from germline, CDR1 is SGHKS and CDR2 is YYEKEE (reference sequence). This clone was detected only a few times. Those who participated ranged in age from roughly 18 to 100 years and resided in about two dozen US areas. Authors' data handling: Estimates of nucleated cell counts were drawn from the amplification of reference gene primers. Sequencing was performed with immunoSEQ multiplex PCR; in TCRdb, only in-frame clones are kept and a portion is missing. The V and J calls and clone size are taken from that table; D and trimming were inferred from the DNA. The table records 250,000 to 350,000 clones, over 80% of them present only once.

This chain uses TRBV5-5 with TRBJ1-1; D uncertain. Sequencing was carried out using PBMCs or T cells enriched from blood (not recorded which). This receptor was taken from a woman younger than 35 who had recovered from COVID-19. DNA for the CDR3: TGTGCCAGCAGCTTCTCTCAGGATCCCACTGAAGCTTTCTTT. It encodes CASSFSQDPTEAFF. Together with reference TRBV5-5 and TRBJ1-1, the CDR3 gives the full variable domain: DAGVTQSPTHLIKTRGQQVTLRCSPISGHKSVSWYQQVLGQGPQFIFQYYEKEERGRGNFPDRFSARQFPNYSSELNVNALLLGDSALYLCASSFSQDPTEAFFGQGTRLTVV.